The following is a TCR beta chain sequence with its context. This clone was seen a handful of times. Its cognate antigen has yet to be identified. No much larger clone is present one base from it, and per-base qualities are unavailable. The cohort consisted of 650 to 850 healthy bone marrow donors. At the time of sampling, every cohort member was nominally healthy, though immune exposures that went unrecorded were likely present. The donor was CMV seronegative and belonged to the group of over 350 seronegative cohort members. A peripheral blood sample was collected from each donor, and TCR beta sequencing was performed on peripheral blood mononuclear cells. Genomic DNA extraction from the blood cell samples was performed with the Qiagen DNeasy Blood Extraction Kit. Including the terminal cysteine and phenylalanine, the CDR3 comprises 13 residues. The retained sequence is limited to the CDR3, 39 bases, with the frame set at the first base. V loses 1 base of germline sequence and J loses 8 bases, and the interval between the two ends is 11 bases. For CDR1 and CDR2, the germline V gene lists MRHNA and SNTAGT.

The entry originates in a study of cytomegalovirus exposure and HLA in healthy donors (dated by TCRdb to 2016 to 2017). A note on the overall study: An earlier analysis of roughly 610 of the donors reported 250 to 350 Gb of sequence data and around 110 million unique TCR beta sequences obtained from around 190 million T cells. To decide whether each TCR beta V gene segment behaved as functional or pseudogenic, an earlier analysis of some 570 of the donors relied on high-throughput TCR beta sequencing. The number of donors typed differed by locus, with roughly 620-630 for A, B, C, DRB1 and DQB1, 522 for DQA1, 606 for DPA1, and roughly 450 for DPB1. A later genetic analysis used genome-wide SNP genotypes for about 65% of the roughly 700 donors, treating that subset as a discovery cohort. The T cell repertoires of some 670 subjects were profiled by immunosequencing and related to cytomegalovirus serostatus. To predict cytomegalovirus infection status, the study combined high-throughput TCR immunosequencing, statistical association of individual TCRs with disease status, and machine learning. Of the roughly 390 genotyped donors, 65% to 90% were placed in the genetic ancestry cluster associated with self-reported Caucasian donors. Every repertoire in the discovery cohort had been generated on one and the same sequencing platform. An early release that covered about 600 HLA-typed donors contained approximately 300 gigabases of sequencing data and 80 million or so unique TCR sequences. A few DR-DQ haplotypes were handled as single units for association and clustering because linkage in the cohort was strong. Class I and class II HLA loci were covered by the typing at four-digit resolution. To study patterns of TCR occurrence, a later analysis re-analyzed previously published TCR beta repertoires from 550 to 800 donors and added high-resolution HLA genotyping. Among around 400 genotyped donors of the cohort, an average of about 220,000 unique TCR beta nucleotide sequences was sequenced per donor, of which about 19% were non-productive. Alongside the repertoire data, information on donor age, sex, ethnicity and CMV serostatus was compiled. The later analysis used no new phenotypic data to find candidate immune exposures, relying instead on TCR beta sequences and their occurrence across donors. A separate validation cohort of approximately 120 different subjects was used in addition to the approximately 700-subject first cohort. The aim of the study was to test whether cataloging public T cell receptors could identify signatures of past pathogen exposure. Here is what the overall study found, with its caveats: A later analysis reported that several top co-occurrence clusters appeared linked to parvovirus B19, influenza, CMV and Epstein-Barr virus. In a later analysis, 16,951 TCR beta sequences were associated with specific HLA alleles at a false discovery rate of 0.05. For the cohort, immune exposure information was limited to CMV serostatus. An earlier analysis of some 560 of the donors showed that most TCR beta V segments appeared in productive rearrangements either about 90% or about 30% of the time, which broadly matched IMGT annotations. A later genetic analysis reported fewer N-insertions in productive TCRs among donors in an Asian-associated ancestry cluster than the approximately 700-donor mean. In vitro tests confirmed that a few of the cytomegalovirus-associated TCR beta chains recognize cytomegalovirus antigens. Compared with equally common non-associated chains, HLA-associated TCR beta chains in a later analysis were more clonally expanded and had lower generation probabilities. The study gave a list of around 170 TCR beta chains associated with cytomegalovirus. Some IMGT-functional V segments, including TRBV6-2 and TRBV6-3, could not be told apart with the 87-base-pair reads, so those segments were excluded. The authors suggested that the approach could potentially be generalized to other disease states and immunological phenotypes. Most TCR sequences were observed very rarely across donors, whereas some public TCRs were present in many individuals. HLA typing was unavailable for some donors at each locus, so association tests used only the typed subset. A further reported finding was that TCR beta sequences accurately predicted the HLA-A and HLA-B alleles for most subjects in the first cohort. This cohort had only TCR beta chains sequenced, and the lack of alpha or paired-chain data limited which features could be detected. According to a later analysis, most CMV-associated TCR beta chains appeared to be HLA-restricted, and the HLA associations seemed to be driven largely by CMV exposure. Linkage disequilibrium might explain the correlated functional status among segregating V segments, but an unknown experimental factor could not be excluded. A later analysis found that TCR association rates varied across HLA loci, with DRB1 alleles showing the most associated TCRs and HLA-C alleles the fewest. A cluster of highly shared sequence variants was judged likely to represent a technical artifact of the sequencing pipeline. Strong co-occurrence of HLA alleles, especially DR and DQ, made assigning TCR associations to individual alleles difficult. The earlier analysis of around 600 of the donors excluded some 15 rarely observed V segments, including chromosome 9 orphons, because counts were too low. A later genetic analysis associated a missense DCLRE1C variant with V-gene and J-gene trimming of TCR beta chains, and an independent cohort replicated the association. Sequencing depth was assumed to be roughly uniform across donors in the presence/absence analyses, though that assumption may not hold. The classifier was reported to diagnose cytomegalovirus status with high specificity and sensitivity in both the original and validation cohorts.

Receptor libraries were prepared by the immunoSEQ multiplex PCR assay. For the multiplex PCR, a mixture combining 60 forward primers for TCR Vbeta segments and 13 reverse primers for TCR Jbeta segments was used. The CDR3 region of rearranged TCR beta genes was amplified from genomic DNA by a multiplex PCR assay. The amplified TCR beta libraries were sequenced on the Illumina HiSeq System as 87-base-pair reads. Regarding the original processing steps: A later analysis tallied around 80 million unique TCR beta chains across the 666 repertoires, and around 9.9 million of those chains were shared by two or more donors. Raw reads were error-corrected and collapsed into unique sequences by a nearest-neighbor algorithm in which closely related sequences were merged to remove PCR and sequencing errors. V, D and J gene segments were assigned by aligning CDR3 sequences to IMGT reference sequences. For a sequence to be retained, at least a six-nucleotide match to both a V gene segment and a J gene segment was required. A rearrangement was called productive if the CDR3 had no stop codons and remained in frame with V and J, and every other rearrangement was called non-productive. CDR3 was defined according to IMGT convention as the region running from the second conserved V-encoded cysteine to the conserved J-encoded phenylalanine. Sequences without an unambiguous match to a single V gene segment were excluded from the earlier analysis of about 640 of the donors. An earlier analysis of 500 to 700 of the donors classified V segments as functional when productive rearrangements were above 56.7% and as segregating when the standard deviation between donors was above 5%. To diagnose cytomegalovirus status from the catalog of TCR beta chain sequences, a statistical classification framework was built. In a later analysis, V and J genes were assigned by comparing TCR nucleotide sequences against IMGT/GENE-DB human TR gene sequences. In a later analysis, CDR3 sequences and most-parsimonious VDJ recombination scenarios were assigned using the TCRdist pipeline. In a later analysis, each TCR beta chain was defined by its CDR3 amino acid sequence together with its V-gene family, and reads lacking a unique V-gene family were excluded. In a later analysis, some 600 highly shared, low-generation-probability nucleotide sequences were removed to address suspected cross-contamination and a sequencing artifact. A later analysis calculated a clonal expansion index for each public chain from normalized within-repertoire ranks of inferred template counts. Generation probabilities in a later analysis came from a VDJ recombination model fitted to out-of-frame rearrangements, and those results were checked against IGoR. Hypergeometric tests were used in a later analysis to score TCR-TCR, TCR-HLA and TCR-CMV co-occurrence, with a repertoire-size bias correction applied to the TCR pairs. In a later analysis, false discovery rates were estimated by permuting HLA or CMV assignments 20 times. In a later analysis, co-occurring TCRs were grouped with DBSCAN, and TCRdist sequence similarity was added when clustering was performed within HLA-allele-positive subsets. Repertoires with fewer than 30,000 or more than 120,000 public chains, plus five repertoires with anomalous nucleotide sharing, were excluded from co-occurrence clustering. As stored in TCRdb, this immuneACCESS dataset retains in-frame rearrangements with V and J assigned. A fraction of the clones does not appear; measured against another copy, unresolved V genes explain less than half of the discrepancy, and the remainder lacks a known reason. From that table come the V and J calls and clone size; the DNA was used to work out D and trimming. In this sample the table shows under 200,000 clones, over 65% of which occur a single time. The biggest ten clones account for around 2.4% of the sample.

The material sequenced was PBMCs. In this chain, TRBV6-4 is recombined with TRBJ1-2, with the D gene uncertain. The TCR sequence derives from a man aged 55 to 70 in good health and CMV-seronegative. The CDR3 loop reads CASSDWPAGGYTF. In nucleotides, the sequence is TGTGCCAGCAGTGACTGGCCGGCGGGAGGCTACACCTTC.